These 24 T cell receptor beta chains were sequenced from one sample in a study of spatial heterogeneity in lung cancer. The sample's time point: sample taken at primary tumor resection. TCRdb re-analysed the 5' RACE reads in MiXCR, keeping a single row per CDR3 protein. The sample shows tens of thousands of distinct CDR3 sequences, less than 6.5% of them seen only once. Source: PBMCs, taken at surgery. The receptors derive from a female donor with early-stage non-small cell lung cancer.

The table lists this clonotype with many counts. The chain links TRBV18 to TRBJ2-6, with 7 bases identical to TRBD1. CDR3 size: 15 residues. The V gene end was trimmed by 6 bases and the J gene end by 1 base; junction bases not matched to a gene: 3. Germline-derived CDR1 and CDR2 are KGHSH and LQKENI. The chain's CDR3 is CASSHRGSGANVLTF. The DNA of the CDR3 is TGTGCCAGCTCCCACAGGGGTTCTGGGGCCAACGTCCTGACTTTC.

J is TRBJ2-3 and V is TRBV5-1; 9 nucleotides align to TRBD1. The CDR3 is made up of 16 amino acids. Germline values: CDR1 SGHRS, CDR2 YFSETQ. Unmatched junction bases numbered 4, after V lost 1 base and J lost 1 base. The CDR3 protein is CASSLLGQGGTDTQYF. Written as DNA, the CDR3 is TGCGCCAGCAGCTTGCTGGGACAGGGAGGCACAGATACGCAGTATTTT.

In this sample, this clonotype turned up a few times. The genes are TRBV23-1 and TRBJ2-5; either TRBD1 or TRBD2 may fit D (5 bases each). Being an ORF, TRBV23-1 has a function that is uncertain. Trimming took off 9 bases at V and 1 base at J, with 18 bases between the two ends. This CDR3 has 15 amino acids. CDR3: CARASGPQIQETQYF. The CDR3 DNA follows: TGCGCCAGGGCGTCGGGGCCCCAAATCCAAGAGACCCAGTACTTC.

This clonotype is medium-sized by share. The V gene is TRBV29-1, the J gene TRBJ2-1, with 10 bases matching TRBD2. Germline V CDR1 and CDR2: SQVTM, ANQGSEA. The CDR3 loop spans 18 amino acids. V lost 6 bases and J lost 0; bases outside the gene matches: 14. The CDR3 loop reads CSVLPNLPSGGSYNEQFF. In nucleotides, the CDR3 is TGCAGCGTCCTACCGAACCTTCCTAGCGGGGGCTCCTACAATGAGCAGTTCTTC.

This clonotype was seen many times. The chain uses TRBV7-8 and TRBJ2-1; TRBD2 is a possible D gene (5 bases). Deletions cut 5 bases from V and 1 base from J, with 12 bases between. The V gene's germline CDR1 is SGHVS and CDR2 FQNEAQ. The CDR3 is 15 residues long. The CDR3, as DNA: TGTGCCAGCAGCCCCCCTAGCAGATCCTACAATGAGCAGTTCTTC. This gives the protein CASSPPSRSYNEQFF.

This clonotype appeared many times. This chain links TRBV20-1 with TRBJ2-7; TRBD2 matches at 7 bases. Germline CDR1 DFQATT, CDR2 SNEGSKA (reference sequence). The CDR3 is 13 amino acids. J lost 4 bases, V lost 4 bases, and 7 bases had no gene match. CDR3: CSAKIPGGYEQYF. The CDR3 bases are TGCAGTGCTAAGATACCGGGAGGTTACGAGCAGTACTTC.

J is TRBJ2-6 and V is TRBV18; D is ambiguous. V shed 2 bases and J shed 0 bases, with 8 bases lying between them. Germline V gene lookup returns CDR1 KGHSH and CDR2 LQKENI. The CDR3 runs to 16 residues. The CDR3 region is CASSPGRASGANVLTF. The CDR3 bases are TGTGCCAGCTCACCAGGTAGGGCCTCTGGGGCCAACGTCCTGACTTTC.

The CDR3 is CASSGTGSSSDTQYF. The CDR3 DNA is TGTGCCAGCAGCGGCACCGGGAGTTCTTCAGATACGCAGTATTTT. The rearrangement joins TRBV7-2 to TRBJ2-3, with D maybe TRBD2 (6 bases). This CDR3 is 15 amino acids long. CDR1 is SGHTA, CDR2 FQGNSA, per germline. V shed 5 bases and J shed 4 bases, with 16 bases lying between them. The whole variable domain, remainder taken from reference TRBV7-2 and TRBJ2-3, is GAGVSQSPSNKVTEKGKDVELRCDPISGHTALYWYRQSLGQGLEFLIYFQGNSAPDKSGLPSDRFSAERTGGSVSTLTIQRTQQEDSAVYLCASSGTGSSSDTQYFGPGTRLTVL.

This clonotype was detected many times. This chain connects TRBV20-1 to TRBJ1-4, with 7 bases lining up with TRBD1. This CDR3 comprises 16 residues. Germline CDR1 reads DFQATT; CDR2 reads SNEGSKA (reference sequence). Trimming cost V 5 bases and J 8 bases; bases outside gene matches: 17. CDR3 nucleotide sequence: TGCAGTGCTGCAACTCGTTGGGACAGTGGATTAGAAAAACTGTTTTTT. Translated, it gives CSAATRWDSGLEKLFF.

The chain links TRBV7-6 to TRBJ1-6; D might be TRBD1 (5 bases). Trimming stripped 2 bases from V and 7 bases from J, with 12 bases between. Germline assignment: CDR1 SGHVS and CDR2 FNYEAQ. The CDR3 runs to 15 residues. CDR3 nucleotides: TGTGCCAGCAGCTTAAGCTGGGGGGGGAATTCACCCCTCCACTTT. Its protein is CASSLSWGGNSPLHF.

This clonotype has at least ten counts. This chain links TRBV6-5 with TRBJ2-6; D is uncertain. Trimming pared 4 bases from V and 1 base from J, leaving 8 bases between. CDR3 length: 15 amino acids. From germline, CDR1 is MNHEY and CDR2 SVGAGI. The CDR3 DNA is TGTGCCAGCAGTTTAACGGAATCTGGGGCCAACGTCCTGACTTTC. Protein sequence: CASSLTESGANVLTF.

This clonotype was observed many times. V gene TRBV20-1 combines with J gene TRBJ2-5; 10 nucleotides align to TRBD2. The CDR3 spans 15 residues. Germline V gene sequence: CDR1 DFQATT, CDR2 SNEGSKA (reference sequence). Trimming removed 3 bases from V and 5 bases from J; junction bases left unmatched: 9. CDR3 in DNA: TGCAGTGCTAGCAGAGCGGGGGGGCCAACGGAGACCCAGTACTTC. Its translation is CSASRAGGPTETQYF.

The sample holds a few counts of this clonotype. This rearrangement joins TRBV20-1 to TRBJ1-2; D is unresolved. Trimming removed 1 base from V and 4 bases from J, with 16 bases in between. CDR1 is DFQATT, CDR2 SNEGSKA, per germline (reference sequence). This CDR3 is built from 15 residues. The CDR3, as DNA: TGCAGTGCTAGAGGGAGATCGGCGGAAGGCTATGGCTACACCTTC. It encodes CSARGRSAEGYGYTF.

Ten or more counts support this clonotype. The chain employs TRBV4-3 and TRBJ1-1; maybe TRBD1 (5 bases). Germline CDR1 reads LGHNA; CDR2 reads YSLEER. This CDR3 is 15 amino acids long. Between the trimmed V and J ends, which lost 4 bases and 5 bases, there was a span of 17 bases. The CDR3 sequence: CASSPDLQGGTEAFF. As DNA, the CDR3 is TGCGCCAGCAGCCCTGATCTGCAGGGAGGGACTGAAGCTTTCTTT.

The V and J genes are TRBV11-3 and TRBJ2-5, with a tentative D call TRBD2 (7 bases). The V and J ends lost 1 base and 0 bases respectively, with 18 bases between them. Germline V gene lookup returns CDR1 SGHNT and CDR2 YENEEA. There are 18 residues in the CDR3. In nucleotides, the CDR3 is TGTGCCAGCAGCTTAGGCAGTCGGGCGGGGGCCAACCAAGAGACCCAGTACTTC. It encodes CASSLGSRAGANQETQYF.

The chain couples TRBV5-1 to TRBJ1-1; TRBD1 is a possible D gene (6 bases). The CDR3 is 14 residues long. The germline V and J ends were trimmed by 0 bases and 2 bases, with 8 bases remaining between them. The germline CDR1 and CDR2 sequences are SGHRS and YFSETQ. CDR3 nucleotide sequence: TGCGCCAGCAGCTTGGACAGGGCTAACACTGAAGCTTTCTTT. This gives the protein CASSLDRANTEAFF.

In its sample, this clonotype was seen many times. The chain uses TRBV29-1 and TRBJ2-7; D gene unclear. CDR3 length: 13 residues. Trimming took 7 bases from V and 4 from J, leaving 17 bases between them. Germline CDR1 SQVTM, CDR2 ANQGSEA. CDR3 protein: CSALGGVEYEQYF. In DNA form, the CDR3 reads TGCAGCGCTCTAGGTGGGGTCGAGTACGAGCAGTACTTC.

This clonotype was observed a handful of times. The rearrangement links TRBV15 to TRBJ2-5; D is perhaps TRBD2 (7 bases). Per the germline V gene, CDR1 is LNHNV and CDR2 is YYDKDF (reference sequence). Trimming shortened V by 3 bases and J by 4 bases, and 12 bases separated the two germline ends. This CDR3 is 14 amino acids long. CDR3 coding DNA: TGTGCCACCAGCAGGGGGGGGCGCGGAGAGACCCAGTACTTC. Protein product: CATSRGGRGETQYF.

This rearrangement joins TRBV2 to TRBJ2-5; TRBD1 agrees at 7 bases. This CDR3 has 13 residues. The V gene end was trimmed by 8 bases and the J gene end by 1 base; junction bases not matched to a gene: 4. Germline CDR1 SNHLY, CDR2 FYNNEI. The CDR3 nucleotides read TGTGCCAGCTTGACAGGGACCCAAGAGACCCAGTACTTC. Translation: CASLTGTQETQYF.

This clonotype was recorded at least ten times. The chain joins TRBV7-9 to TRBJ1-2; D is unresolved. Trimming removed 0 bases at V and 6 bases at J, with 8 bases between. The CDR3 loop spans 13 amino acids. The germline CDR1 and CDR2 sequences are SEHNR and FQNEAQ (reference sequence). For the CDR3, the DNA is TGTGCCAGCAGCTTAGCTGGCGGAGATGGCTACACCTTC. Translation gives CASSLAGGDGYTF.

Relative to its sample, this clonotype is medium-sized. The rearrangement uses TRBV12-3 or TRBV12-4 and TRBJ1-5; D unresolved. Trimming left V 6 bases short and J 2 bases short, with 14 bases between. The CDR3 length is 15 residues. The CDR3 spells CASSPKGIGNQPQHF. CDR3 nucleotides: TGTGCCAGCAGCCCTAAGGGAATAGGCAATCAGCCCCAGCATTTT.

The rearrangement uses TRBV6-1 and TRBJ2-3; D is ambiguous. This CDR3 region has 11 residues. Trimming removed 4 bases at V and 3 bases at J, with 2 bases between. Germline V gene data show CDR1 as MNHNS and CDR2 as SASEGT. The CDR3 coding sequence is TGTGCCAGCAGTGTAACAGATACGCAGTATTTT. Amino acid sequence: CASSVTDTQYF.

This clonotype came up many times. The J gene is TRBJ1-6, the V gene TRBV21-1. TRBV21-1 is a listed pseudogene. The CDR3 spans 15 residues. The CDR3 loop reads CASSKVSQSWSPLHF. The CDR3, as DNA: TGTGCCAGCAGCAAAGTAAGCCAGTCCTGGTCACCCCTCCACTTT.

Only a few counts were recorded for this clonotype. This chain links TRBV9 with TRBJ2-2; D gene unclear. This CDR3 is 13 amino acids long. In germline, CDR1 is SGDLS, CDR2 YYNGEE. V was pared by 0 bases and J by 4 bases, with 4 bases between. This chain's CDR3 is CASSVEGTGELFF. The CDR3 DNA is TGTGCCAGCAGCGTAGAGGGCACCGGGGAGCTGTTTTTT.